This entry describes one T cell receptor (beta chain). Its target is unknown. Reverse transcription of about 0.5 to 1 ug RNA used random hexamers. Coverage of TCR beta CDR3 amplification by immunoSEQ multiplex PCR extended to 54 Vbeta and 13 Jbeta. One entry per CDR3 protein results from TCRdb running MiXCR on the immunoSEQ multiplex PCR reads. The sample has 250,000 to 300,000 distinct CDR3 sequences, approximately 85% seen once. This sample was taken from a study of CD8 T cells in Susac syndrome. Study-wide results and caveats: That the number of individuals in its TCR sequencing and HLA analysis was relatively small was acknowledged by the study.

This CDR3 contains 15 residues. V lost 1 base, J lost 2 bases, and 7 bases lay in between. Germline V gene data show CDR1 as KGHDR and CDR2 as SFDVKD. The multiple sclerosis control group was made up of treatment-naive patients with stable or active relapsing-remitting disease. In contrast to the negatively isolated CD8+ and CD4+ T cells, TEMRA cells were FACS-enriched. The sequencing input was CD8+ T cells from PBMCs. The rearrangement joins TRBV24-1 to TRBJ2-2; D uncertain. The TCR comes from a human donor with multiple sclerosis. Written as DNA, the CDR3 is TGTGCCACCAGTGATTTCGGGCCAAACACCGGGGAGCTGTTTTTT. This gives the protein CATSDFGPNTGELFF.